This TCR beta chain was sequenced in a study of molecular identifiers for immune sequencing clone quantification. A CD8+CD4-CCR7+CD45RA+ gate was used to sort naive CD8 T cells. The J segment lost 0 bases and the V segment lost 5 bases, leaving 17 bases of the junction unmatched. The CDR3 consists of 19 residues. Germline V lookup: CDR1 DFQATT, CDR2 SNEGSKA (reference sequence). Bulk TCR library preparation followed previously described methods with listed TCR primers. TCRdb ran MiXCR on the PCR reads and lists one entry per CDR3 protein. Found here are some 580,000 distinct CDR3 sequences, 25% of them singletons; the top ten hold 0.7% to 0.95%.

The rearrangement joins TRBV20-1 to TRBJ1-5, with 9 bases fitting TRBD1. The source of this sequence is a human donor in good health. Some libraries in this study had Jurkat cell RNA spiked in. Sequenced material: naive CD8+ T cells from blood, with Jurkat cell RNA spiked in. As for subset: FACS-sorted CD8+CD4-CCR7+CD45RA+ naive T cells. CDR3 amino acids: CSAVPGTGYTDISNQPQHF. The CDR3 DNA sequence: TGCAGTGCTGTGCCAGGGACAGGGTACACCGACATTAGCAATCAGCCCCAGCATTTT.